These 25 T cell receptor beta chains were all obtained from the same sample, sequenced in a study of monozygotic twins with inflammatory bowel disease. Using the 5' RACE reads, TCRdb records one entry per CDR3 protein without DNA. The record lists about 350,000 distinct CDR3 sequences, of which the ten most abundant hold over 2%. Specimen: blood. These receptors all come from a human donor with ulcerative colitis or Crohn's disease, or a healthy co-twin of an affected twin (not recorded which).

The genes are TRBV27 and TRBJ1-2; TCRdb calls TRBD1, which cannot be checked without DNA. The CDR3 is made up of 13 amino acids. The germline gives CDR1 MNHEY, CDR2 SMNVEV (reference sequence). The CDR3 region is CASSRGTGGGYTF.

The chain has TRBV25-1 and TRBJ1-4; TCRdb names TRBD1, which stays unverified in the absence of DNA. Germline V gene data show CDR1 as MGHDK and CDR2 as SYGVNS. CDR3 length: 15 residues. The CDR3 loop is CASSDTGRTNEKLFF.

J is TRBJ2-3 and V is TRBV14. CDR3 size: 17 residues. Germline V gives CDR1 SGHDN, CDR2 FVKESK. CDR3: CASSQDGWSASTDTQYF.

The rearrangement uses TRBV5-1 and TRBJ1-5. CDR1 and CDR2 from the germline V gene are SGHRS and YFSETQ. The length of the CDR3 is 15 residues. The CDR3 loop is CASSLSGNDNQPQHF.

The chain employs TRBV20-1 and TRBJ1-3. Germline-derived CDR1 and CDR2 are DFQATT and SNEGSKA (reference sequence). There are 13 residues in the CDR3. CDR3 sequence: CSAIQGSGNTIYF.

The rearrangement joins TRBV28 to TRBJ1-4; TCRdb selects TRBD1, and the lack of DNA leaves this call unchecked. The CDR3 is 16 amino acids. Germline V CDR1 and CDR2: MDHEN, SYDVKM. This chain's CDR3 is CASSLLPGQGQEKLFF.

The chain uses TRBV29-1 and TRBJ2-2. In germline, CDR1 is SQVTM, CDR2 ANQGSEA. This CDR3 comprises 13 residues. CDR3 amino acids: CSVELGNTGELFF.

The rearrangement uses TRBV3-1 and TRBJ2-1; the D call from TCRdb, TRBD2, cannot be confirmed without DNA. CDR3 length: 18 amino acids. CDR1 and CDR2 from the germline V gene are LGHDT and YNNKEL (reference sequence). The chain's CDR3 is CASSHRASGKSSYNEQFF.

The rearrangement uses TRBV7-9 and TRBJ2-5; no DNA is available, so the TRBD2 call from TCRdb remains unchecked. The CDR3 has 17 residues. The V gene's germline CDR1 is SEHNR and CDR2 FQNEAQ (reference sequence). The CDR3 is CASSFWFGLAAQETQYF.

V gene TRBV7-2 combines with J gene TRBJ1-2; the D gene TCRdb calls, TRBD1, cannot be checked with no DNA. The CDR3 consists of 15 residues. CDR1 and CDR2 from the germline V gene are SGHTA and FQGNSA. CDR3 sequence: CASSPTSTGGYGYTF. Supplemented by reference TRBV7-2 and TRBJ1-2, the full variable domain reads GAGVSQSPSNKVTEKGKDVELRCDPISGHTALYWYRQSLGQGLEFLIYFQGNSAPDKSGLPSDRFSAERTGGSVSTLTIQRTQQEDSAVYLCASSPTSTGGYGYTFGSGTRLTVV.

The J gene is TRBJ2-1, the V gene TRBV5-1. Per germline, CDR1 SGHRS and CDR2 YFSETQ. This CDR3 has 11 residues. CDR3 region: CASSPHSEQFF.

The chain joins TRBV6-5 to TRBJ1-4; TCRdb returns TRBD1, unconfirmable since there is no DNA. The CDR3 is 15 residues long. The germline gives CDR1 MNHEY, CDR2 SVGAGI. The CDR3 loop is CASSYQMGEWEKLFF.

This chain links TRBV6-5 with TRBJ1-2; TCRdb lists TRBD1, though no DNA is available to test this call. CDR3 length equals 15 residues. Germline V gene data show CDR1 as MNHEY and CDR2 as SVGAGI. CDR3: CASSTKTRAGYGYTF.

CDR3 sequence: CASRHRDRGAGAPLHF. This chain joins TRBV3-1 and TRBJ1-6; checking the TCRdb D call of TRBD1 is not possible without DNA. This CDR3 has 16 amino acids. In germline, CDR1 is LGHDT, CDR2 YNNKEL (reference sequence).

The chain uses TRBV19 and TRBJ2-3; as DNA is missing, the TRBD1 call by TCRdb cannot be tested. Germline CDR1 and CDR2: LNHDA and SQIVND (reference sequence). CDR3 length equals 11 residues. CDR3 in amino acids: CASSIQGTQYF.

The chain joins TRBV5-1 to TRBJ2-1; the D gene TCRdb calls, TRBD2, cannot be checked with no DNA. The CDR3 is 15 residues long. CDR1 is SGHRS and CDR2 is YFSETQ in the germline V gene. This CDR3 reads CASSLGSVSYNEQFF.

The CDR3 protein is CASTTDPGEQYF. The V call is TRBV28, the J call TRBJ2-7; TCRdb's D gene call, TRBD1, goes unchecked for lack of DNA. This CDR3 has 12 residues. Per germline, CDR1 MDHEN and CDR2 SYDVKM.

The gene calls are TRBV20-1 and TRBJ2-4; TCRdb lists TRBD1, though no DNA is available to test this call. This CDR3 spans 15 amino acids. Per germline, CDR1 DFQATT and CDR2 SNEGSKA (reference sequence). The CDR3 region is CSARASTGAKNIQYF.

The chain uses TRBV11-2 and TRBJ2-7. The CDR3 totals 14 residues. The germline V gene has CDR1 SGHAT and CDR2 FQNNGV. The chain's CDR3 is CASSARQSSYEQYF.

This chain uses TRBV5-6 with TRBJ1-1. CDR3 length: 20 residues. Per germline, CDR1 SGHDT and CDR2 YYEEEE. CDR3 residues: CASSPSALARGGRRDTEAFF.

The rearrangement uses TRBV29-1 and TRBJ1-4; the D gene TCRdb calls, TRBD1, cannot be checked with no DNA. CDR3 length equals 17 residues. Germline V gives CDR1 SQVTM, CDR2 ANQGSEA. This CDR3 reads CSVDDSRPGATNEKLFF.

The V call is TRBV23-1, the J call TRBJ1-1; TCRdb selects TRBD1, and the lack of DNA leaves this call unchecked. TRBV23-1 is labeled an ORF, and its function is uncertain. The CDR3 extends over 18 amino acids. This CDR3 is CASSKEPRDRGLYTEAFF.

V usage is TRBV3-1 and J usage is TRBJ2-1. Germline V gene lookup returns CDR1 LGHDT and CDR2 YNNKEL (reference sequence). This CDR3 contains 12 residues. CDR3 residues: CASSQAYNEQFF.

The chain is built from TRBV12-3 or TRBV12-4 and TRBJ1-3; the D gene TCRdb calls, TRBD1, cannot be checked with no DNA. The CDR3 sequence is 15 residues long. CDR3 sequence reads: CASNPDRAIGNTIYF.

This chain links TRBV7-9 with TRBJ2-7. In germline, CDR1 is SEHNR, CDR2 FQNEAQ (reference sequence). This CDR3 contains 14 residues. The CDR3 loop reads CASSLGGLYYEQYF.